The rows below give T cell receptor beta chains drawn from one sample of a study of identical twins. TCRdb reprocessed the 5' RACE reads via MiXCR and lists one record per CDR3 protein. The table has about 520,000 distinct CDR3 sequences, 20% to 25% seen once. In addition, the sample was reused for a study of T cells expressing NK-cell markers.

Specimen: CD4+ T cells sorted from blood. Receptor source: a woman younger than 30 in good health. Both conserved end residues are part of each CDR3. Fields, in order: clone size, CDR3 length, J gene, D gene, V gene, CDR3 protein, CDR3 DNA. D genes are given only for firm matches. Size values are once, few and many counts, or a class for expanded clones, and some rows have none.

clone_size: few
cdr3_length: 16
j_call: TRBJ1-4
d_call: TRBD1
v_call: TRBV12-3/TRBV12-4
cdr3_aa: CASSLRPGQVNEKLFF
cdr3_nt: TGTGCCAGCAGTTTGCGACCGGGACAGGTTAATGAAAAACTGTTTTTT

clone_size: few
cdr3_length: 12
j_call: TRBJ2-7
d_call: .
v_call: TRBV2
cdr3_aa: CASSEGVYEQYF
cdr3_nt: TGTGCCAGCAGTGAAGGGGTCTACGAGCAGTACTTC

clone_size: few
cdr3_length: 15
j_call: TRBJ2-3
d_call: .
v_call: TRBV9
cdr3_aa: CASSVGQGGRYTQYF
cdr3_nt: TGTGCCAGCAGCGTAGGACAGGGAGGGAGGTATACGCAGTATTTT

clone_size: .
cdr3_length: 13
j_call: TRBJ2-1
d_call: TRBD2
v_call: TRBV2
cdr3_aa: CASSASGSTEQFF
cdr3_nt: TGTGCCAGCAGTGCGAGCGGGAGTACTGAGCAGTTCTTC

clone_size: .
cdr3_length: 15
j_call: TRBJ2-2
d_call: .
v_call: TRBV5-4
cdr3_aa: CASSRPGEHSGELFF
cdr3_nt: TGTGCCAGCAGCCGGCCCGGGGAACACAGCGGGGAGCTGTTTTTT

clone_size: .
cdr3_length: 15
j_call: TRBJ1-1
d_call: .
v_call: TRBV5-1
cdr3_aa: CASSLLGHQNTEAFF
cdr3_nt: TGCGCCAGCAGCCTGCTGGGACACCAGAACACTGAAGCTTTCTTT

clone_size: few
cdr3_length: 13
j_call: TRBJ2-6
d_call: .
v_call: TRBV5-6
cdr3_aa: CASSPAGANVLTF
cdr3_nt: TGTGCCAGCAGCCCGGCGGGGGCCAACGTCCTGACTTTC

clone_size: .
cdr3_length: 18
j_call: TRBJ2-7
d_call: TRBD2
v_call: TRBV10-3
cdr3_aa: CAIRPHPLAGGPVTEQYF
cdr3_nt: TGTGCCATCAGACCACATCCCCTGGCGGGAGGGCCGGTTACCGAGCAGTACTTC

clone_size: few
cdr3_length: 18
j_call: TRBJ2-5
d_call: TRBD2
v_call: TRBV6-2/TRBV6-3
cdr3_aa: CATRWSSGGASHQETQYF
cdr3_nt: TGTGCCACCCGGTGGAGTAGCGGGGGGGCTAGCCACCAAGAGACCCAGTACTTC

clone_size: .
cdr3_length: 14
j_call: TRBJ2-1
d_call: TRBD2
v_call: TRBV15
cdr3_aa: CATSGGLADNEQFF
cdr3_nt: TGTGCCACCAGCGGGGGACTAGCCGACAATGAGCAGTTCTTC

clone_size: few
cdr3_length: 18
j_call: TRBJ2-7
d_call: .
v_call: TRBV11-1
cdr3_aa: CASSSFAVGVGYSYEQYF
cdr3_nt: TGTGCCAGCAGCTCCTTCGCTGTTGGGGTGGGTTACTCCTACGAGCAGTACTTC

clone_size: .
cdr3_length: 16
j_call: TRBJ2-1
d_call: .
v_call: TRBV9
cdr3_aa: CASSVDLRSSYNEQFF
cdr3_nt: TGTGCCAGCAGCGTAGATCTGAGGAGCTCCTACAATGAGCAGTTCTTC

clone_size: many
cdr3_length: 12
j_call: TRBJ2-1
d_call: .
v_call: TRBV18
cdr3_aa: CASSPQGNEQFF
cdr3_nt: TGTGCCAGCTCACCACAGGGAAATGAGCAGTTCTTC

clone_size: .
cdr3_length: 15
j_call: TRBJ2-4
d_call: TRBD2
v_call: TRBV7-8
cdr3_aa: CASSWEGSRGDIQYF
cdr3_nt: TGTGCCAGCAGCTGGGAGGGTTCCCGGGGAGACATTCAGTACTTC

clone_size: .
cdr3_length: 14
j_call: TRBJ1-5
d_call: .
v_call: TRBV10-3
cdr3_aa: CASRGARGNQPQHF
cdr3_nt: TGTGCCAGTCGGGGGGCGAGGGGCAATCAGCCCCAGCATTTT

clone_size: .
cdr3_length: 16
j_call: TRBJ2-1
d_call: .
v_call: TRBV12-3/TRBV12-4
cdr3_aa: CASSLWRGAEINEQFF
cdr3_nt: TGTGCCAGCAGTTTATGGAGGGGGGCCGAGATCAATGAGCAGTTCTTC

clone_size: few
cdr3_length: 14
j_call: TRBJ2-2
d_call: .
v_call: TRBV27
cdr3_aa: CATRYRINTGELFF
cdr3_nt: TGTGCCACGCGCTATAGAATCAACACCGGGGAGCTGTTTTTT

clone_size: .
cdr3_length: 12
j_call: TRBJ2-1
d_call: .
v_call: TRBV20-1
cdr3_aa: CSARGLSDGQFF
cdr3_nt: TGCAGTGCTAGAGGGTTGTCGGACGGGCAGTTCTTC

clone_size: .
cdr3_length: 14
j_call: TRBJ1-2
d_call: .
v_call: TRBV5-8
cdr3_aa: CASSTIPGYYGYTF
cdr3_nt: TGTGCCAGTTCGACGATCCCGGGCTACTATGGCTACACCTTC

clone_size: .
cdr3_length: 13
j_call: TRBJ1-5
d_call: .
v_call: TRBV6-1
cdr3_aa: CASSESGHQPQHF
cdr3_nt: TGTGCCAGCAGTGAGAGTGGGCATCAGCCCCAGCATTTT

clone_size: few
cdr3_length: 13
j_call: TRBJ2-7
d_call: .
v_call: TRBV12-3/TRBV12-4
cdr3_aa: CASSLQTGWEQYF
cdr3_nt: TGTGCCAGCAGTCTTCAGACGGGCTGGGAGCAGTACTTC

clone_size: .
cdr3_length: 13
j_call: TRBJ1-2
d_call: .
v_call: TRBV20-1
cdr3_aa: CSARGGPWDGYTF
cdr3_nt: TGCAGTGCTAGAGGCGGCCCGTGGGATGGCTACACCTTC

clone_size: .
cdr3_length: 12
j_call: TRBJ1-2
d_call: .
v_call: TRBV6-1
cdr3_aa: CASRYRNYGYTF
cdr3_nt: TGTGCCAGCAGATACAGAAACTATGGCTACACCTTC

clone_size: many
cdr3_length: 13
j_call: TRBJ2-1
d_call: .
v_call: TRBV5-1
cdr3_aa: CASSPGPTSEQFF
cdr3_nt: TGCGCCAGCAGCCCCGGGCCTACCTCTGAGCAGTTCTTC

clone_size: .
cdr3_length: 14
j_call: TRBJ1-5
d_call: TRBD1
v_call: TRBV5-5
cdr3_aa: CASSQTGASQPQHF
cdr3_nt: TGTGCCAGCAGCCAAACAGGGGCCAGTCAGCCCCAGCATTTT

clone_size: few
cdr3_length: 15
j_call: TRBJ2-2
d_call: .
v_call: TRBV7-2
cdr3_aa: CASSPPAGSTGELFF
cdr3_nt: TGTGCCAGCAGCCCCCCCGCGGGTTCCACCGGGGAGCTGTTTTTT

clone_size: few
cdr3_length: 13
j_call: TRBJ1-3
d_call: .
v_call: TRBV9
cdr3_aa: CASSVVGGNTIYF
cdr3_nt: TGTGCCAGCAGCGTAGTGGGGGGAAACACCATATATTTT

clone_size: .
cdr3_length: 14
j_call: TRBJ2-1
d_call: .
v_call: TRBV5-1
cdr3_aa: CASSQPPNYNEQFF
cdr3_nt: TGCGCCAGCAGCCAACCCCCTAACTACAATGAGCAGTTCTTC

clone_size: few
cdr3_length: 13
j_call: TRBJ2-3
d_call: .
v_call: TRBV12-3/TRBV12-4
cdr3_aa: CASSLESFRTQYF
cdr3_nt: TGTGCCAGCAGTTTAGAATCGTTTCGTACGCAGTATTTT

clone_size: .
cdr3_length: 15
j_call: TRBJ2-1
d_call: .
v_call: TRBV3-1
cdr3_aa: CASSQGPSIGNEQFF
cdr3_nt: TGTGCCAGCAGCCAAGGACCTAGCATCGGCAATGAGCAGTTCTTC

clone_size: .
cdr3_length: 15
j_call: TRBJ2-2
d_call: .
v_call: TRBV4-3
cdr3_aa: CASSRVGGHTGELFF
cdr3_nt: TGCGCCAGCAGCCGAGTGGGGGGCCACACCGGGGAGCTGTTTTTT

clone_size: .
cdr3_length: 14
j_call: TRBJ2-1
d_call: .
v_call: TRBV12-3/TRBV12-4
cdr3_aa: CASSPAGQRNEQFF
cdr3_nt: TGTGCCAGCAGCCCAGCGGGTCAGAGGAATGAGCAGTTCTTC

clone_size: many
cdr3_length: 13
j_call: TRBJ2-7
d_call: TRBD2
v_call: TRBV20-1
cdr3_aa: CSAQLAGVAEQYF
cdr3_nt: TGCAGTGCGCAACTAGCGGGAGTTGCCGAGCAGTACTTC

clone_size: .
cdr3_length: 16
j_call: TRBJ2-2
d_call: TRBD1
v_call: TRBV27
cdr3_aa: CASLLSGTANTGELFF
cdr3_nt: TGTGCCAGCCTGCTCTCCGGGACAGCGAACACCGGGGAGCTGTTTTTT

clone_size: many
cdr3_length: 15
j_call: TRBJ2-3
d_call: TRBD2
v_call: TRBV29-1
cdr3_aa: CSVEGRPSGRDTQYF
cdr3_nt: TGCAGCGTTGAAGGGAGGCCTAGCGGAAGAGATACGCAGTATTTT

clone_size: few
cdr3_length: 14
j_call: TRBJ1-3
d_call: .
v_call: TRBV19
cdr3_aa: CASSTTVSGNTIYF
cdr3_nt: TGTGCCAGTAGTACTACGGTCTCTGGAAACACCATATATTTT

clone_size: .
cdr3_length: 16
j_call: TRBJ2-5
d_call: TRBD1
v_call: TRBV13
cdr3_aa: CASSAQYDRALETQYF
cdr3_nt: TGTGCCAGCAGCGCCCAGTATGACAGGGCCTTGGAGACCCAGTACTTC

clone_size: many
cdr3_length: 13
j_call: TRBJ2-5
d_call: .
v_call: TRBV11-2
cdr3_aa: CASSLEPRETQYF
cdr3_nt: TGTGCCAGCAGCTTAGAGCCGAGGGAGACCCAGTACTTC

clone_size: .
cdr3_length: 14
j_call: TRBJ2-1
d_call: .
v_call: TRBV5-1
cdr3_aa: CASSGLGGSNEQFF
cdr3_nt: TGCGCCAGCAGCGGGTTGGGGGGCTCTAATGAGCAGTTCTTC

clone_size: few
cdr3_length: 14
j_call: TRBJ2-3
d_call: .
v_call: TRBV12-3/TRBV12-4
cdr3_aa: CASTLGYAGDTQYF
cdr3_nt: TGTGCCAGCACCTTAGGGTATGCAGGAGATACGCAGTATTTT

clone_size: .
cdr3_length: 15
j_call: TRBJ2-3
d_call: .
v_call: TRBV29-1
cdr3_aa: CSVPPDRRSTDTQYF
cdr3_nt: TGCAGCGTTCCACCCGACAGGAGAAGCACAGATACGCAGTATTTT